The 4 T cell receptor beta chains reported below all come from one sample, sequenced in a study of shared clonotypes between healthy human individuals. Clones were read by immunoSEQ multiplex PCR, and TCRdb kept only the in-frame ones, dropping some. The sample holds about 2.1 million clones; roughly 95% are singletons and the top ten take around 1.7%. CD45RO-negative, CCR7-selected cells formed the naive CD8 fraction, which excluded terminally differentiated effector memory CD45RA+ cells. Input material: naive CD8+ T cells from PBMCs. The origin of the receptors is a man aged 18 to 29 in good health. Some clones in this sample may be carry-over from other donors' samples.

The chain is built from TRBV2 and TRBJ1-2, with D unclear. CDR3 size: 11 residues. Germline V gene lookup returns CDR1 SNHLY and CDR2 FYNNEI. Between the trimmed V and J ends, which lost 7 bases and 4 bases, there was a span of 7 bases. The CDR3 DNA is TGTGCCAGCACCGACACCTATGGCTACACCTTC. Translating it yields CASTDTYGYTF.

Only one count was recorded for this clone. In DNA form, the CDR3 reads TGTGCCAGCAGCCCCACTAGCGGGAGAATCGATGAGCAGTTCTTC. It codes for CASSPTSGRIDEQFF. This chain links TRBV7-9 with TRBJ2-1, with TRBD2 matching 11 bases. Germline V CDR1 and CDR2: SEHNR, FQNEAQ (reference sequence). This CDR3 has 15 amino acids. The V and J ends lost 5 bases and 8 bases, in that order; junction bases with no gene match: 8.

This sequence joins TRBV27 and TRBJ1-5; tentatively, D is TRBD1 (5 bases). This CDR3 has 14 amino acids. Germline CDR1 and CDR2: MNHEY and SMNVEV (reference sequence). The V end was cut by 6 bases, the J end by 5 bases, with 14 bases between. The CDR3 spells CASSPGRHHQPQHF. The DNA for the CDR3 is TGTGCCAGCAGCCCGGGACGGCACCATCAGCCCCAGCATTTT.

This rearrangement joins TRBV6-1 to TRBJ2-1; tentatively, D is TRBD2 (6 bases). This CDR3 has 23 amino acids. Trimming stripped 4 bases from V and 8 bases from J, with 42 bases between. CDR1 and CDR2 from the germline V gene are MNHNS and SASEGT. The CDR3 sequence: CASSGAPGAHTMSVGVFWYEQFF. The DNA for the CDR3 is TGTGCCAGCAGTGGAGCCCCGGGAGCGCACACAATGAGCGTCGGGGTATTTTGGTATGAGCAGTTCTTC.